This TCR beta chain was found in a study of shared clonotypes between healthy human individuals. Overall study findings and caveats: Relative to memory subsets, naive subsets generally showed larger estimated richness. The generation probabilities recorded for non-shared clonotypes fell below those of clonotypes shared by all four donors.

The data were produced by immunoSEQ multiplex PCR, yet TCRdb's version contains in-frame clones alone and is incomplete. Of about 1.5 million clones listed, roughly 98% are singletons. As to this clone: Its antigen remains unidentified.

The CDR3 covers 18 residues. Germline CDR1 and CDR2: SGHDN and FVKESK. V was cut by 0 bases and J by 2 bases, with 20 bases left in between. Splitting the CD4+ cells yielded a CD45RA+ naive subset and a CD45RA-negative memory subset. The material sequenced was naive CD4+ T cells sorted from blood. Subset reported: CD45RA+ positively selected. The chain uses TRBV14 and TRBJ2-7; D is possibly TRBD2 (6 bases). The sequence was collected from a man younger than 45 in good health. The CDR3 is CASSQDMVLASRPYEQYF. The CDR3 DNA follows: TGTGCCAGCAGCCAAGATATGGTACTAGCCTCAAGGCCCTACGAGCAGTACTTC.